The sequence of this T cell receptor (beta chain) was determined in a study of early T cells in non-severe SARS-CoV-2 infection. Many counts were recorded for this clonotype. TCRdb re-called the 5' RACE reads through MiXCR, storing one row per CDR3 protein. The sample shows tens of thousands of distinct CDR3 sequences, roughly a tenth of them seen only once. Sequenced sample: whole blood. The TCR comes from an adult who was a healthcare worker with PCR-confirmed SARS-CoV-2 infection or an uninfected control (not recorded which).

The CDR3 DNA follows: TGTGCCAGCAGCTTAGATTCTGTAGGAGCTTCACCCCTCCACTTT. Translation: CASSLDSVGASPLHF. V gene TRBV11-2 combines with J gene TRBJ1-6; no firm D call. Trimming removed 0 bases from V and 9 bases from J, with 12 bases in between. Germline V gene data show CDR1 as SGHAT and CDR2 as FQNNGV. This CDR3 is 15 amino acids long.